This T cell receptor beta chain comes out of a study of shared clonotypes between healthy human individuals. Germline loops: CDR1 SGDLS, CDR2 YYNGEE. V lost 4 bases, J lost 5 bases, and 7 bases stayed unmatched. This CDR3 comprises 14 residues. Libraries were prepared by immunoSEQ multiplex PCR; TCRdb keeps only in-frame clonotypes and omits some of them. The sample consists of about 490,000 clones, approximately 84% of them appearing once. The V and J genes are TRBV9 and TRBJ2-7, with 9 positions matching TRBD1. Input material: PBMCs. This TCR derives from a middle-aged woman in good health. Some clones in this sample may be carry-over from other donors' samples. CDR3 amino acids: CASSPGQGRNEQYF. CDR3 in DNA: TGTGCCAGCAGCCCGGGACAGGGACGTAACGAGCAGTACTTC.